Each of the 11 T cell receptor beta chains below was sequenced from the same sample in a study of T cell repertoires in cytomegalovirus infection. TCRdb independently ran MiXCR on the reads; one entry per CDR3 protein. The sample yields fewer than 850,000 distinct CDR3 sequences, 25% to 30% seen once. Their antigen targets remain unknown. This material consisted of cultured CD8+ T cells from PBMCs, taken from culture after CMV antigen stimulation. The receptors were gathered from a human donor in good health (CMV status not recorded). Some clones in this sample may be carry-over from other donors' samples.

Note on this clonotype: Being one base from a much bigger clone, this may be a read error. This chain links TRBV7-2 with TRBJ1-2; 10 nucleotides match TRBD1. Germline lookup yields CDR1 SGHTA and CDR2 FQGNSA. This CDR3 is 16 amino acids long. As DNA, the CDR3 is TGTGCCAGCGGCTTAGAAGAAACCGGGACAGGGGTAGGCTACACCTTC. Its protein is CASGLEETGTGVGYTF.

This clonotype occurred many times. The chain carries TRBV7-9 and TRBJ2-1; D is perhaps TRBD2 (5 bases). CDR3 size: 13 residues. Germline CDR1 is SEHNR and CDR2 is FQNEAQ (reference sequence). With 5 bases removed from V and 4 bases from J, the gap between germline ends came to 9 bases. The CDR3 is CASSPEGYNEQFF. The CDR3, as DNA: TGTGCCAGCAGCCCCGAGGGATACAATGAGCAGTTCTTC.

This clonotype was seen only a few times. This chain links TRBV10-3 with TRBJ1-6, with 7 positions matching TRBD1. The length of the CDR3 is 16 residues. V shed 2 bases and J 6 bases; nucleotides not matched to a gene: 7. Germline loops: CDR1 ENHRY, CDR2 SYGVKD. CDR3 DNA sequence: TGTGCCATCAGTGAGGGACGACAGGGCGGTAATTCACCCCTCCACTTT. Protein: CAISEGRQGGNSPLHF.

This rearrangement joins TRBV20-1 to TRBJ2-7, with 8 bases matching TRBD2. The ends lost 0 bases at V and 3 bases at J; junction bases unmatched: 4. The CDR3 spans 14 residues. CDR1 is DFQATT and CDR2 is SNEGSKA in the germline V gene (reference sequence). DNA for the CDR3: TGCAGTGCTAGAGATCTTGCGGGGGGCTACGAGCAGTACTTC. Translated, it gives CSARDLAGGYEQYF.

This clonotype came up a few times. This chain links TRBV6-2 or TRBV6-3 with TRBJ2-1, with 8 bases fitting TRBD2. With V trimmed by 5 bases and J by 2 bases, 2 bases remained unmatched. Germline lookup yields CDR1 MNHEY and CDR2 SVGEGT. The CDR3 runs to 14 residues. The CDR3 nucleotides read TGTGCCAGCAGTACGGGACTAGCCTACAATGAGCAGTTCTTC. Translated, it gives CASSTGLAYNEQFF.

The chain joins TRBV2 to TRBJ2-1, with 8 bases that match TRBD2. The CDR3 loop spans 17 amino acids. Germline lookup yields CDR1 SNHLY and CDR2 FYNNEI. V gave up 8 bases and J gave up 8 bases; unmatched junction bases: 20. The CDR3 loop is CASGGGLNSGVYDEQFF. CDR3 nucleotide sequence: TGTGCCAGCGGGGGGGGACTTAATAGCGGGGTGTATGATGAGCAGTTCTTC.

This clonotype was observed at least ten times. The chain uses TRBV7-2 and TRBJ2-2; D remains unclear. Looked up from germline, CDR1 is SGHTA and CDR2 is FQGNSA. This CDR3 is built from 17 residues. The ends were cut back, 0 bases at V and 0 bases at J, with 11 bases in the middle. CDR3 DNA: TGTGCCAGCAGCTTAGCTTTACACGGCCCGAACACCGGGGAGCTGTTTTTT. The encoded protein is CASSLALHGPNTGELFF.

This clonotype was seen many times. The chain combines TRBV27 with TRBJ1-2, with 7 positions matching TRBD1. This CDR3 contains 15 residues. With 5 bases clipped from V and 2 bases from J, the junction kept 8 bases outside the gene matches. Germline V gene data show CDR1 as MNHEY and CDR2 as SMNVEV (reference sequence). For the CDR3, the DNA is TGTGCCAGCAGTCCCTCAGGGGGTTTAAACTATGGCTACACCTTC. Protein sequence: CASSPSGGLNYGYTF.

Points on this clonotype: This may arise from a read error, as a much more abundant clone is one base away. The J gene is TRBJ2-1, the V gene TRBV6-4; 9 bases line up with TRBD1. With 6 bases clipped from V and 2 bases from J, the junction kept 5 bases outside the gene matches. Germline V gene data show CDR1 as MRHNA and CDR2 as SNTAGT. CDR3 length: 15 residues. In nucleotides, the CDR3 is TGTGCCAGCAGCGTCACAGGGGGCGCCTACAATGAGCAGTTCTTC. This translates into CASSVTGGAYNEQFF.

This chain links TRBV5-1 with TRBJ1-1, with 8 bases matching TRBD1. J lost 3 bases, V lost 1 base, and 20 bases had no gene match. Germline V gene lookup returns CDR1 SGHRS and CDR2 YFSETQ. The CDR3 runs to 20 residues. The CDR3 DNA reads TGCGCCAGCAGCTTGCCGGACCCTCCGGTTCCGGGACAGGTTTACACTGAAGCTTTCTTT. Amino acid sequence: CASSLPDPPVPGQVYTEAFF.

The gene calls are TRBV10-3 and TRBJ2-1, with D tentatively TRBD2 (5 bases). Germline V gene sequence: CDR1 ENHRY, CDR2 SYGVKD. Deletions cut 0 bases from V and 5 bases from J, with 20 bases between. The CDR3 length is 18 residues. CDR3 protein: CAISESYGVSHGDNEQFF. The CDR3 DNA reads TGTGCCATCAGTGAGTCGTACGGGGTCTCTCATGGCGACAATGAGCAGTTCTTC.